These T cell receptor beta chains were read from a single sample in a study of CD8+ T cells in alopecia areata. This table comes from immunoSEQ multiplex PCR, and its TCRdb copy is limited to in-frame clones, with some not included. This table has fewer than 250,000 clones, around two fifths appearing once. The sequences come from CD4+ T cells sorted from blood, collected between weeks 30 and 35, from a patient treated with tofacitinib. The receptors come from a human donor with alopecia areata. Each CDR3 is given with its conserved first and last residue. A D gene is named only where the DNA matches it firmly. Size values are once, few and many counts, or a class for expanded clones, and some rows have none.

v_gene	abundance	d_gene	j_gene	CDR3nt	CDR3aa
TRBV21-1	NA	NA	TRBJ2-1	TGTGCCAGCAGCCCCCGGCGCGGGAGCCATGAGCAGTTCTTC	CASSPRRGSHEQFF
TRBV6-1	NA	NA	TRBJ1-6	TGTGCCAGCCACGGACGTCGAACTTATAATTCACCCCTCCACTTT	CASHGRRTYNSPLHF
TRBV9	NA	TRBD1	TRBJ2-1	TGTGCCAGCAGCACCAGACAGGGGTTCGGCAATGAGCAGTTCTTC	CASSTRQGFGNEQFF
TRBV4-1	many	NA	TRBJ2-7	TGCGCCAGCAGCCAGGGACAAACCCGTTCCTACGAGCAGTACTTC	CASSQGQTRSYEQYF
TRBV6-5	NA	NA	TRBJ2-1	TGTGCCAGCAGTTCCGACTGGAGCTCCTACAATGAGCAGTTCTTC	CASSSDWSSYNEQFF
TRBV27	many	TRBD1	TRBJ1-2	TGTGCCAGCAGTTCAACAGGGGGCGATTGGTATGGCTACACCTTC	CASSSTGGDWYGYTF
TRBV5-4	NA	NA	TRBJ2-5	TGTGCCAGCACCTCCGCTCGGGCGGGCGAGACCCAGTACTTC	CASTSARAGETQYF
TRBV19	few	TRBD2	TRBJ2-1	TGTGCCAGTACCGGGACTAGCGGGAGCAGGGGCGGTGAGCAGTTCTTC	CASTGTSGSRGGEQFF
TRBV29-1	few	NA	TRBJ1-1	TGCAGCGTTGAAGCGGGGCAGGCCTACACTGAAGCTTTCTTT	CSVEAGQAYTEAFF
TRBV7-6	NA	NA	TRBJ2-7	TGTGCCAGCAGCTTAGGACAGTCCAGCTCCTACGAGCAGTACTTC	CASSLGQSSSYEQYF
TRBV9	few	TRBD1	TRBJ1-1	TGTGCCAGCAGCGCTTTACAGGGGGCGCGCACTGAAGCTTTCTTT	CASSALQGARTEAFF
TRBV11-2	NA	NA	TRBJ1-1	TGTGCCAGCAGCTCTGCCCCCACTGAAGCTTTCTTT	CASSSAPTEAFF
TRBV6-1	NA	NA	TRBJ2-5	TGTGCCAGCAGTTACCCCGGGACCCAGTACTTC	CASSYPGTQYF
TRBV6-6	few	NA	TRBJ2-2	TGTGCCAGCACCCCCGGGGGGAACACCGGGGAGCTGTTTTTT	CASTPGGNTGELFF
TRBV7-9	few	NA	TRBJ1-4	TGTGCCAGCGCCCTTAGGGGTGGTAATGAAAAACTGTTTTTT	CASALRGGNEKLFF
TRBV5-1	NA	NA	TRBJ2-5	TGCGCCAGCAGCCCGACGGGAGAGACCCAGTACTTC	CASSPTGETQYF
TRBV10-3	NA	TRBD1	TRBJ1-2	TGTGCCATCAGTGAGTCGGGGGACAGAACTAACTATGGCTACACCTTC	CAISESGDRTNYGYTF
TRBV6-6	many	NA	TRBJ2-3	TGTGCCAGCAGAGTAGCGAATACAGATACGCAGTATTTT	CASRVANTDTQYF
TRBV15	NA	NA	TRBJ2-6	TGTGCCACCAGCTACTCTGGGGCCAACGTCCTGACTTTC	CATSYSGANVLTF
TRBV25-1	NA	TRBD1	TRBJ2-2	TGTGCCAGCAGTGAATCTGAGGACAGGATAAACACCGGGGAGCTGTTTTTT	CASSESEDRINTGELFF
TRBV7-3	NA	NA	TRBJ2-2	TGTGCCAGCAGCTTAACCCCGGGAACCGGGGAGCTGTTTTTT	CASSLTPGTGELFF
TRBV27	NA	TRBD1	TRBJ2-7	TGTGCCAGCAGGGGACAGACGTTCTACGAGCAGTACTTC	CASRGQTFYEQYF
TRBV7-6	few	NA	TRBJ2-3	TGTGCCAGCAGCCTCCCCGGGGCAGATACGCAGTATTTT	CASSLPGADTQYF
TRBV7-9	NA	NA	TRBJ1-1	TGTGCCAGCAGCCCCCGATACGGACGGTACACTGAAGCTTTCTTT	CASSPRYGRYTEAFF
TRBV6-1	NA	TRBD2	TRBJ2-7	TGTGCCAGCAGTGAAGCTGGCGGGGGCTACGAGCAGTACTTC	CASSEAGGGYEQYF
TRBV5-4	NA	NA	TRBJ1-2	TGTGCCAGCAGCGTCGGAACACGCTATGGCTACACCTTC	CASSVGTRYGYTF
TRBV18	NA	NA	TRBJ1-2	TGTGCCAGCTCACCGGGTACAGATCGCGGCTACACCTTC	CASSPGTDRGYTF
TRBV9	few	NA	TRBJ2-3	TGTGCCACCAGTAGGGATCATAGCACAGATACGCAGTATTTT	CATSRDHSTDTQYF
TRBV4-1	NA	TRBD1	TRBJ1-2	TGCGCCAGCAGCCAGGGGACAGGGGTCGGCTACACCTTC	CASSQGTGVGYTF
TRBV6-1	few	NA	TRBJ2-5	TGTGCCAGCAGCGTGACCCTTCAAGAGACCCAGTACTTC	CASSVTLQETQYF
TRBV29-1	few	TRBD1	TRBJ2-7	TGCAGCGTTACACCGGGACAGGGGGCCTACGAGCAGTACTTC	CSVTPGQGAYEQYF
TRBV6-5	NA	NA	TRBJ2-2	TGTGCCAGCAGCTGGCACACCGGGGAGCTGTTTTTT	CASSWHTGELFF